This T cell receptor beta chain was documented in a study of response to subunit inactivated influenza vaccine. TCRdb ran MiXCR on the RT-PCR reads and lists one entry per CDR3 protein. The sample holds some 640,000 distinct CDR3 sequences, around 13% seen once. This clonotype was recorded at least ten times. V lost 0 bases to trimming and J lost 4 bases; unmatched junction nucleotides: 6. Germline V gives CDR1 LGHNA, CDR2 YSLEER. The length of the CDR3 is 16 residues. Source: PBMCs from blood, taken roughly 2 weeks before vaccination. The gene calls are TRBV4-3 and TRBJ2-7, with 10 nucleotides matching TRBD1. The clonotype comes from a middle-aged man who received an inactivated influenza vaccine. CDR3 sequence reads: CASSQDVGQGGYEQYF. The CDR3 nucleotides read TGCGCCAGCAGCCAAGATGTTGGACAGGGGGGGTACGAGCAGTACTTC.